A single sample gave rise to the 26 T cell receptor beta chains below, sequenced in a study of T cell changes during pregnancy in multiple sclerosis. The assay was immunoSEQ multiplex PCR, and TCRdb's table has in-frame clones only and misses some. Of 100,000 or so clones listed, nearly 95% are singletons. The sample here was peripheral blood, taken after pregnancy. The source of these receptors is a female donor in good health, enrolled as a control in a pregnancy study.

The chain couples TRBV5-1 to TRBJ1-1; a weak D match, TRBD1 (5 bases). Trimming left V 1 base short and J 4 bases short, with 11 bases between. The CDR3 length is 14 residues. Per the germline V gene, CDR1 is SGHRS and CDR2 is YFSETQ. CDR3: CASSLRSGATEAFF. The CDR3 bases are TGCGCCAGCAGCTTGAGGAGCGGGGCCACTGAAGCTTTCTTT.

The V and J genes are TRBV6-5 and TRBJ1-1; a weak D match, TRBD1 (5 bases). Trimming took 1 base from V and 1 from J, leaving 10 bases between them. Per the germline V gene, CDR1 is MNHEY and CDR2 is SVGAGI. The CDR3 runs 15 residues. CDR3 bases: TGTGCCAGCAGTTACTGGGGCAGGGAGAACACTGAAGCTTTCTTT. Translation gives CASSYWGRENTEAFF.

The genes are TRBV28 and TRBJ1-5; TRBD1 is a possible D gene (5 bases). The V gene's germline CDR1 is MDHEN and CDR2 SYDVKM. The CDR3 sequence is 14 residues long. Deletions cut 2 bases from V and 5 bases from J, with 10 bases between. The DNA for the CDR3 is TGTGCCAGCAGTTTACTCGGGGGTGATCAGCCCCAGCATTTT. Protein sequence: CASSLLGGDQPQHF.

This sequence joins TRBV5-1 and TRBJ2-7; 9 nucleotides align to TRBD1. Trimming cost V 3 bases and J 2 bases; bases outside gene matches: 6. Germline V gene lookup returns CDR1 SGHRS and CDR2 YFSETQ. The CDR3 extends over 15 amino acids. CDR3 bases: TGCGCCAGCAGCTCGACAGGGGGGAGAACCTACGAGCAGTACTTC. Translating it yields CASSSTGGRTYEQYF.

The chain carries TRBV9 and TRBJ1-4, with TRBD1 matching 7 bases. Unmatched junction bases numbered 4, after V lost 0 bases and J lost 2 bases. This CDR3 is 16 amino acids long. Germline-derived CDR1 and CDR2 are SGDLS and YYNGEE. The DNA for the CDR3 is TGTGCCAGCAGCGTAGGAACAGGGGTTACTAATGAAAAACTGTTTTTT. It codes for CASSVGTGVTNEKLFF.

The chain is built from TRBV28 and TRBJ2-7, with D possibly TRBD2 on 5 matching bases. CDR1 and CDR2 from the germline V gene are MDHEN and SYDVKM. CDR3 length: 13 amino acids. Trimming removed 3 bases at V and 4 bases at J, with 10 bases between. The CDR3: CASSFAEGYEQYF. The CDR3 coding sequence is TGTGCCAGCAGTTTTGCAGAGGGTTACGAGCAGTACTTC.

This chain links TRBV19 with TRBJ1-3; possibly TRBD1 for D (5 bases). The germline CDR1 and CDR2 sequences are LNHDA and SQIVND (reference sequence). V lost 4 bases to trimming and J lost 15 bases, with 19 bases between them. This CDR3 contains 13 residues. CDR3 protein: CASSTTRDAGGYF. In DNA, the CDR3 is TGTGCCAGTAGTACAACGAGGGATGCCGGGGGATATTTT.

CDR3 sequence (DNA): TGTGCCAGCAGTGAACAGACTAGCGGAACAGATACGCAGTATTTT. It is translated as CASSEQTSGTDTQYF. V gene TRBV6-1 combines with J gene TRBJ2-3, with 9 bases fitting TRBD2. The V and J ends lost 2 bases and 3 bases, in that order; junction bases with no gene match: 3. Per germline, CDR1 MNHNS and CDR2 SASEGT. The CDR3 loop spans 15 amino acids.

V usage is TRBV19 and J usage is TRBJ2-7; possibly TRBD1 for D (6 bases). V lost 3 bases, J lost 6 bases, and 15 bases lay in between. Germline V gene lookup returns CDR1 LNHDA and CDR2 SQIVND (reference sequence). This CDR3 contains 14 residues. The CDR3 is CASSIRNPRGEQYF. The DNA of the CDR3 is TGTGCCAGTAGTATCAGAAACCCCAGGGGCGAGCAGTACTTC.

The J gene is TRBJ2-1, the V gene TRBV28; a weak D match, TRBD2 (6 bases). Deletions cut 3 bases from V and 8 bases from J, with 14 bases between. CDR1 and CDR2 (germline): MDHEN, SYDVKM. The CDR3 length is 14 residues. This chain's CDR3 is CASSFNPRGDEQFF. The DNA for the CDR3 is TGTGCCAGCAGTTTCAACCCCCGCGGGGATGAGCAGTTCTTC.

The rearrangement links TRBV10-3 to TRBJ2-3; 7 nucleotides align to TRBD2. The germline V gene encodes CDR1 ENHRY and CDR2 SYGVKD. The CDR3 length is 14 residues. Unmatched junction bases numbered 13, after V lost 10 bases and J lost 6 bases. The CDR3 sequence is CATNVNAGADTQYF. The CDR3 DNA is TGTGCCACCAACGTCAACGCGGGAGCGGATACGCAGTATTTT.

The chain carries TRBV6-5 and TRBJ2-1; TRBD1 is a possible D gene (6 bases). Germline CDR1 and CDR2: MNHEY and SVGAGI. V lost 0 bases and J 2 bases, leaving 11 bases between the germline ends. The CDR3 contains 16 residues. The CDR3 DNA reads TGTGCCAGCAGTTACTCTATAGGACAGACCTACAATGAGCAGTTCTTC. Protein product: CASSYSIGQTYNEQFF.

This chain uses TRBV6-6 with TRBJ1-3; 8 positions agree with TRBD1. Germline CDR1 is MNHNY and CDR2 is SVGAGI (reference sequence). This CDR3 has 13 amino acids. V lost 6 bases, J lost 4 bases, and 2 bases stayed unmatched. For the CDR3, the DNA is TGTGCCAGCAGAAGACAGGGGGGAAACACCATATATTTT. This codes for CASRRQGGNTIYF.

The V and J genes are TRBV21-1 and TRBJ2-2; the tabulated D call, TRBD1, remains unverified against the DNA. TRBV21-1 is a documented pseudogene. The CDR3 totals 16 residues. CDR3 protein: CASRRGRRKGTGELFF. Written as DNA, the CDR3 is TGTGCCAGCCGCCGCGGTAGGAGAAAGGGGACCGGGGAGCTGTTTTTT.

The chain employs TRBV27 and TRBJ1-2; D unclear. The V gene's germline CDR1 is MNHEY and CDR2 SMNVEV (reference sequence). The CDR3 runs 14 residues. V was pared by 1 base and J by 7 bases, with 13 bases between. Here the CDR3 reads CASSLLTGSGGYTF. In DNA form, the CDR3 reads TGTGCCAGCAGTTTATTGACCGGTTCGGGTGGCTACACCTTC.

This chain joins TRBV5-1 and TRBJ1-1, with TRBD1 identical over 9 bases. Germline CDR1 is SGHRS and CDR2 is YFSETQ. The CDR3 runs 15 residues. V lost 3 bases to trimming and J lost 11 bases; unmatched junction nucleotides: 14. In DNA, the CDR3 is TGCGCCAGCAGCTCCCAGGGACAGGGCCAGACGGAGGCTTTCTTT. It yields the protein CASSSQGQGQTEAFF.

Comment on this clone: The junction departs from the called germline gene at one end, perhaps through a read error. This chain links TRBV6-5 with TRBJ1-4, with D hard to call. The CDR3 length is 13 residues. Germline V gene sequence: CDR1 MNHEY, CDR2 SVGAGI. The CDR3 is CATSRSYNEKLLF. The DNA for the CDR3 is TGTGCCACCTCACGGAGTTATAATGAAAAACTGCTTTTT.

V gene TRBV27 combines with J gene TRBJ1-1; D might be TRBD1 (6 bases). CDR1 is MNHEY, CDR2 SMNVEV, per germline (reference sequence). V lost 5 bases and J lost 2, with 18 bases in between. There are 16 residues in the CDR3. CDR3 bases: TGTGCCAGCAGTCTCTATAGGGACACCTTTAACACTGAAGCTTTCTTT. It specifies CASSLYRDTFNTEAFF.

V usage is TRBV5-6 and J usage is TRBJ2-1, with TRBD1 as a possible D gene (6 bases). There are 14 residues in the CDR3. CDR1 is SGHDT and CDR2 is YYEEEE in the germline V gene. V gave up 4 bases and J gave up 2 bases, with 10 bases separating them. The CDR3 DNA sequence: TGTGCCAGCAGCAGGGACACCACCTACAATGAGCAGTTCTTC. This translates into CASSRDTTYNEQFF.

The rearrangement links TRBV5-6 to TRBJ2-3, with D possibly matching TRBD2 (6 bases). The CDR3 is 13 residues long. V lost 4 bases and J 2 bases, leaving 8 bases between the germline ends. The germline gives CDR1 SGHDT, CDR2 YYEEEE. For the CDR3, the DNA is TGTGCCAGCAGCGGAGGGTACACAGATACGCAGTATTTT. Protein sequence: CASSGGYTDTQYF.

The chain links TRBV6-1 to TRBJ1-3; 7 positions agree with TRBD1. The CDR3 is made up of 15 amino acids. Germline values: CDR1 MNHNS, CDR2 SASEGT. After removal of 1 base from V and 2 bases from J, the junction contained 2 bases not matched to a gene. The CDR3 loop is CASSEDRGTGNTIYF. CDR3 in DNA: TGTGCCAGCAGTGAAGACAGGGGAACTGGAAACACCATATATTTT.

The rearrangement uses TRBV27 and TRBJ2-2; 7 positions agree with TRBD1. Germline CDR1 MNHEY, CDR2 SMNVEV (reference sequence). J lost 2 bases, V lost 7 bases, and 7 bases had no gene match. This CDR3 is 15 amino acids long. CDR3 nucleotides: TGTGCCAGCACTCCAGACAGGGACAACACCGGGGAGCTGTTTTTT. This codes for CASTPDRDNTGELFF.

This sequence joins TRBV2 and TRBJ1-3; 8 bases are a match to TRBD1. In germline, CDR1 is SNHLY, CDR2 FYNNEI. Unmatched junction bases numbered 10, after V lost 5 bases and J lost 13 bases. The CDR3 is made up of 13 amino acids. The CDR3 loop reads CASSYPGTGIIYF. CDR3 sequence (DNA): TGTGCCAGCAGTTACCCCGGGACAGGTATTATATATTTT. The variable domain in full, with the rest retrieved from reference TRBV2 and TRBJ1-3, is EPEVTQTPSHQVTQMGQEVILRCVPISNHLYFYWYRQILGQKVEFLVSFYNNEISEKSEIFDDQFSVERPDGSNFTLKIRSTKLEDSAMYFCASSYPGTGIIYFGEGSWLTVV.

J is TRBJ1-1 and V is TRBV7-9; TRBD1 matches 7 bases. The V segment lost 6 bases and the J segment 1 base; nucleotides outside the gene matches: 8. CDR1 is SEHNR and CDR2 is FQNEAQ in the germline V gene (reference sequence). This CDR3 is 15 amino acids long. CDR3 DNA: TGTGCCAGCAGATATGGAGACAGGGCGAACACTGAAGCTTTCTTT. It encodes CASRYGDRANTEAFF.

This rearrangement joins TRBV18 to TRBJ1-4; 7 bases match TRBD1. With 5 bases clipped from V and 0 bases from J, the junction kept 15 bases outside the gene matches. Germline-derived CDR1 and CDR2 are KGHSH and LQKENI. This CDR3 contains 19 residues. The CDR3 bases are TGTGCCAGCTCAACAGACAGGGTGGCACGCCTTGCAACTAATGAAAAACTGTTTTTT. Residues: CASSTDRVARLATNEKLFF.

The chain has TRBV19 and TRBJ1-2; 10 bases fit TRBD1. Germline V lookup: CDR1 LNHDA, CDR2 SQIVND (reference sequence). The CDR3 spans 15 residues. With V trimmed by 9 bases and J by 4 bases, 11 bases remained unmatched. The CDR3 DNA reads as TGTGCCAGCTCGCTCGGGACAGGGGCCCTCTATGGCTACACCTTC. Translating gives CASSLGTGALYGYTF.